Listed below are T cell receptor beta chains from one sample, sequenced in a study of blood T cell repertoires in COVID-19. Libraries were prepared by immunoSEQ multiplex PCR; TCRdb keeps only in-frame clonotypes and omits some of them. The sample consists of about 110,000 clones, 65% to 90% of them appearing once. The sequencing sample was made of peripheral blood. The receptors originated from a woman aged 60-75 years with acute or convalescent COVID-19. Both conserved end residues are part of each CDR3. A D gene is named only where the DNA matches it firmly. Size tells how often a clone was seen (once, few, many) or the class of an expanded clone, and some rows leave it out.

>TRBJ1-2|NA|NA|TRBV27
TGTGCCAGCAGTTTATGGGGGGGGCCCCTGGGCTACACCTTC
CASSLWGGPLGYTF
>TRBJ1-1|TRBD1|few|TRBV6-1
TGTGCCAGCAGCCGAGGCGGCAGGGGGCACGGTTTCTTT
CASSRGGRGHGFF
>TRBJ1-1|NA|many|TRBV7-8
TGTGCCAGCAGCTTAGTAGAGAGAGGCACTGAAGCTTTCTTT
CASSLVERGTEAFF
>TRBJ1-5|NA|NA|TRBV6-1
TGTGCCAGCAGTTCCATAGACAAATCAGCCCAGCATTTT
CASSSIDKSAQHF
>TRBJ2-7|NA|NA|TRBV5-6
TGTGCCAGCAGCGTGGGCGGCGGGGTTACCCACGAGCAGTACTTC
CASSVGGGVTHEQYF
>TRBJ2-4|NA|NA|TRBV3-1/TRBV3-2
TGTGCCAGCAGCCAAGATAGTAGCGTGTACATTCAGTACTTC
CASSQDSSVYIQYF
>TRBJ1-4|TRBD1|NA|TRBV19
TGTGCCAGTAGCATCCACATACAGGGGGCGAATGAAAAACTGTTTTTT
CASSIHIQGANEKLFF
>TRBJ2-7|TRBD1|NA|TRBV6-4
TGTGCCAGCAGTAACCGGACAGGGCCCTTCTTC
CASSNRTGPFF
>TRBJ2-7|TRBD1|NA|TRBV5-1
TGCGCCAGCAGCTTTACAGGGGGCCGAACCTACGAGCAGTACTTC
CASSFTGGRTYEQYF
>TRBJ1-1|NA|once|TRBV6-5
TGTGCCAGCAGTCCCCCCGGGGGGAAACACACTGAAGCTTTCTTT
CASSPPGGKHTEAFF
>TRBJ1-1|NA|NA|TRBV4-2
TGTGCCAGCAGCCAAACCTGGGCGAACACTGAAGCTTTCTTT
CASSQTWANTEAFF
>TRBJ1-2|NA|NA|TRBV30
TGTGCCTGGAGTGTAGACACCTACTATGGCTACACCTTC
CAWSVDTYYGYTF
>TRBJ2-7|NA|NA|TRBV19
TGTGCCAGTAGACCTACAGGGAGGGGGACCGAGCAGTACTTC
CASRPTGRGTEQYF
>TRBJ1-1|NA|NA|TRBV5-6
TGTGCCAGCAGCCGGGAGAGCGGAGAAGCTTTCTTT
CASSRESGEAFF
>TRBJ2-3|NA|NA|TRBV9
TGTGCCAGCAGCGTCGGACAGATTAACACAGATACGCAGTATTTT
CASSVGQINTDTQYF
>TRBJ1-3|TRBD1|NA|TRBV9
TGTGCCAGCTCTGGGACAGGGAGAAACACCATATATTTT
CASSGTGRNTIYF
>TRBJ1-2|TRBD1|NA|TRBV6-5
TGTGCCAGCTATTGGCGTGCGGGACAGGTTTTCTTC
CASYWRAGQVFF
>TRBJ1-4|NA|NA|TRBV5-1
TGCGCCAGCAGCACAGGACAGATAACTAATGAAAAACTGTTTTTT
CASSTGQITNEKLFF
>TRBJ2-7|NA|NA|TRBV19
TGTGCCAGTAGTATTCAGGTAACCTACGAGCAGTACTTC
CASSIQVTYEQYF
>TRBJ1-1|TRBD1|once|TRBV3-1/TRBV3-2
TGTGCCAGCAGCCGCGGGACAGGGGACGGTGAAGCTTTCTTT
CASSRGTGDGEAFF
>TRBJ2-1|TRBD1|NA|TRBV6-1
TGTGCCAGCAGTGACATCCGGGACAGGGGCTACAATGAGCAGTTCTTC
CASSDIRDRGYNEQFF
>TRBJ1-2|NA|NA|TRBV4-1
TGCGCCAGCAGCCAACTGACGAGCGCCCGGATTAACTATGGCTACACCTTC
CASSQLTSARINYGYTF
>TRBJ2-7|NA|NA|TRBV2
TGTGCCAGCAGTGAATGGGGGGGCTTGTCCTACGAGCAGTACTTC
CASSEWGGLSYEQYF
>TRBJ1-1|NA|NA|TRBV10-3
TGTGCCATCAGTGAGAGGGCAGGGGATATGGACACTGAAGCTTTCTTT
CAISERAGDMDTEAFF
>TRBJ1-2|NA|NA|TRBV4-3
TGCGCCAGCAGCCAAACAGGGACACAGGGCTACACCTTC
CASSQTGTQGYTF
>TRBJ1-5|NA|NA|TRBV5-5
TGTGCCAGCAGCTTGGGGCAGGGAACTCAGCCCCAGCATTTT
CASSLGQGTQPQHF
>TRBJ1-5|NA|NA|TRBV7-9
TGTGCCAGCAGCTCGGACGGGGATCAGCCCCAGCATTTT
CASSSDGDQPQHF
>TRBJ2-2|NA|NA|TRBV7-9
TGTGCCAGCAGCTCCATTAACACCGGGGAGCTGTTTTTT
CASSSINTGELFF
>TRBJ2-2|NA|NA|TRBV9
TGTGCCAGCAGCCAACATACAGGGGAGGCCGGGGAGCTGTTTTTT
CASSQHTGEAGELFF